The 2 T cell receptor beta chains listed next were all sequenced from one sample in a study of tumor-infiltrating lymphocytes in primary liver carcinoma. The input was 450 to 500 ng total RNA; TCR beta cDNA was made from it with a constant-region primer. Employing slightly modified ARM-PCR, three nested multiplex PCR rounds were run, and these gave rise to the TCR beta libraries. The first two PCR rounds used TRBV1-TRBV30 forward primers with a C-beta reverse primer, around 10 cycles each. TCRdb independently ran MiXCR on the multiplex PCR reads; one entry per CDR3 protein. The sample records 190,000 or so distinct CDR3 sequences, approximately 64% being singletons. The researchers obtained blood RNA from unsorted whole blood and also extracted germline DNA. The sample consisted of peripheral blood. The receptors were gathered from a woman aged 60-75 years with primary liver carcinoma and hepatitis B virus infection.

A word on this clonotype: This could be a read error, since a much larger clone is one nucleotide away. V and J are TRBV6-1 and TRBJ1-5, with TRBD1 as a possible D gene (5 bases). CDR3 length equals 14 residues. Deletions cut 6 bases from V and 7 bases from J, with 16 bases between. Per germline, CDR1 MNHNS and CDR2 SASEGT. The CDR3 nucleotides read TGTGCCAGCAGAAGGTCGCAGGGCGGCCAGCCCCAGCATTTT. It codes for CASRRSQGGQPQHF.

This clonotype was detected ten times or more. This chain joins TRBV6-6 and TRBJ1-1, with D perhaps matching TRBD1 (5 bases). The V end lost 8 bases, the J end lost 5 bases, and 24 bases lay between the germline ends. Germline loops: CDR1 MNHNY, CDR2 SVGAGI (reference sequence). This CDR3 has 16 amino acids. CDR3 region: CASLPGHSPGGTEAFF. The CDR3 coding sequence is TGTGCCAGCTTGCCGGGGCACAGCCCCGGGGGGACTGAAGCTTTCTTT.